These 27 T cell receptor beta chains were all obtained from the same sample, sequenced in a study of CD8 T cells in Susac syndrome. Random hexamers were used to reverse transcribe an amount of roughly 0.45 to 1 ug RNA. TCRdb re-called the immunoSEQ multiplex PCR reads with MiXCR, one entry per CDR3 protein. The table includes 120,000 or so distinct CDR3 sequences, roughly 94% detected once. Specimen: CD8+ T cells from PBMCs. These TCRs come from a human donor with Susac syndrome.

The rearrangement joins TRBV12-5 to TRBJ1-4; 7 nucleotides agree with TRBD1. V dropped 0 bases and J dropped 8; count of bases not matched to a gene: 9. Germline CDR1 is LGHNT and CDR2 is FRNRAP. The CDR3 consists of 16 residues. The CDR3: CASGLVLYRGEEKLFF. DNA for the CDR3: TGTGCTAGTGGTTTGGTACTCTACAGGGGAGAGGAAAAACTGTTTTTT.

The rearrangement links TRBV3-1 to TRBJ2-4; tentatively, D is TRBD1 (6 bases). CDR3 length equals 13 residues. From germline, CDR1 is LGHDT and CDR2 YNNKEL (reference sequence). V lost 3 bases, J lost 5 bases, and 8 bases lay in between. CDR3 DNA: TGTGCCAGCAGCCATAACAGGGAAAACATTCAGTACTTC. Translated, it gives CASSHNRENIQYF.

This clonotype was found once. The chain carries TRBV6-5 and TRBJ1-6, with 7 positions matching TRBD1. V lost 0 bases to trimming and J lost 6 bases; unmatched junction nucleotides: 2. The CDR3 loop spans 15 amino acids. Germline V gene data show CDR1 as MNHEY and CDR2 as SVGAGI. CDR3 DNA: TGTGCCAGCAGTTACTCAAGGGGGCTTAATTCACCCCTCCACTTT. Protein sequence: CASSYSRGLNSPLHF.

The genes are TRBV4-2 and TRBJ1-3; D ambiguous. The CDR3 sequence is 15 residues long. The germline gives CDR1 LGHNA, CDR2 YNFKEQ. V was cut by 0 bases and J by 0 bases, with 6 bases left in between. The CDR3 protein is CASSQDLGSGNTIYF. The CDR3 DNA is TGTGCCAGCAGCCAAGATCTGGGCTCTGGAAACACCATATATTTT.

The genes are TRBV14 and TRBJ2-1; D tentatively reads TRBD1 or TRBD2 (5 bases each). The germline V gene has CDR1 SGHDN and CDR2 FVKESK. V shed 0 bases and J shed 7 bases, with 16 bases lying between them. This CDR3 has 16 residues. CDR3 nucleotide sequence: TGTGCCAGCAGCCAAGAAGGAGAGGGACGAGAGAATGAGCAGTTCTTC. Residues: CASSQEGEGRENEQFF.

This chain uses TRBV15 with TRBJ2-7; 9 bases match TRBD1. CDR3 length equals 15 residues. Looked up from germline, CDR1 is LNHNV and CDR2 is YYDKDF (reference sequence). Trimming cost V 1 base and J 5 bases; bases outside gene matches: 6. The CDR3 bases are TGTGCCACCAGCAGAGCACGGACAGGGGAAAACGAGCAGTACTTC. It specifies CATSRARTGENEQYF.

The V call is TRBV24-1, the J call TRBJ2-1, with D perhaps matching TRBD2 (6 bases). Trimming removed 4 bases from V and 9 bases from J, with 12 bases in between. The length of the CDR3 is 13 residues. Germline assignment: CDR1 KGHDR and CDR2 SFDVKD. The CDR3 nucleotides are TGTGCCACCAGTGACCTGGCGGGGCCTGAGCAGTTCTTC. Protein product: CATSDLAGPEQFF.

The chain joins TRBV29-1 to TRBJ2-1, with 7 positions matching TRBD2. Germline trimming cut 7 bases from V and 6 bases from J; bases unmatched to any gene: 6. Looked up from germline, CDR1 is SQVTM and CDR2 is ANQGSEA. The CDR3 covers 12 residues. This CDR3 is CSGVGGTNEQFF. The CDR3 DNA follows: TGCAGCGGCGTGGGGGGGACCAATGAGCAGTTCTTC.

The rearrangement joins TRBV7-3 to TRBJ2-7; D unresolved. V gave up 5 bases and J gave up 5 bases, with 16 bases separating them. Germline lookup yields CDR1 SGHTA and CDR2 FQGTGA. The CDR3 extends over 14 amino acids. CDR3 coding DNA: TGTGCCAGCAGCCCCGTGGGGTCCGGGCACGAGCAGTACTTC. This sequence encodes CASSPVGSGHEQYF.

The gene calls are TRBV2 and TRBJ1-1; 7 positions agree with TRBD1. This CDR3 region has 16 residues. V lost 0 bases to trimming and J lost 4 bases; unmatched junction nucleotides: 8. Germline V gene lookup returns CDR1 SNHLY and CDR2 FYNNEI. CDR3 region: CASSEAGGPYVTEAFF. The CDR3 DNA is TGTGCCAGCAGTGAAGCAGGGGGCCCTTATGTCACTGAAGCTTTCTTT.

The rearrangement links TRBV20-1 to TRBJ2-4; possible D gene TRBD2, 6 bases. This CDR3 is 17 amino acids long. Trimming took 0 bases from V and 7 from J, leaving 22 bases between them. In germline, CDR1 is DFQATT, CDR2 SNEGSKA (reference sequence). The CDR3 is CSARDLRDSSRSNIQYF. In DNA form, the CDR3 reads TGCAGTGCTAGAGATCTTCGGGACTCTAGTCGCTCGAACATTCAGTACTTC.

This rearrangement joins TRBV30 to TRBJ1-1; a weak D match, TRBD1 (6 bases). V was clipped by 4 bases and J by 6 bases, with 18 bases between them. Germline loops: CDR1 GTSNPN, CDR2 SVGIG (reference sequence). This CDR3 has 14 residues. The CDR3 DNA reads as TGTGCCTGGATCATAGGATCGGGGGCTTCTGAAGCTTTCTTT. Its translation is CAWIIGSGASEAFF.

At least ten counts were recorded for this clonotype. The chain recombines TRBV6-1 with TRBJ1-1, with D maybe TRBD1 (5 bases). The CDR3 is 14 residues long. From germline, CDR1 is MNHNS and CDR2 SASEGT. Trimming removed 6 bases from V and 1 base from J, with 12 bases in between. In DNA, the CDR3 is TGTGCCAGCAGCCCGGGACGGGGGAACACTGAAGCTTTCTTT. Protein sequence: CASSPGRGNTEAFF.

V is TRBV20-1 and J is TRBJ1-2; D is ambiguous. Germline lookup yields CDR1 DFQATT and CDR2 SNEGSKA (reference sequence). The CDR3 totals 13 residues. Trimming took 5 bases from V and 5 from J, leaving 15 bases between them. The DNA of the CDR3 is TGCAGTGCTGCATCCGAGGAGGTATATGGCTACACCTTC. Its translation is CSAASEEVYGYTF.

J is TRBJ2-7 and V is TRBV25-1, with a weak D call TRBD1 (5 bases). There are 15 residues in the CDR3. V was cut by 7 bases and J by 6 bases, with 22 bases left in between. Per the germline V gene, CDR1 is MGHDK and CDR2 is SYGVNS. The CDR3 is CASKYESQGAGEQYF. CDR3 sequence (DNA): TGTGCCAGCAAATACGAATCGCAGGGCGCCGGCGAGCAGTACTTC.

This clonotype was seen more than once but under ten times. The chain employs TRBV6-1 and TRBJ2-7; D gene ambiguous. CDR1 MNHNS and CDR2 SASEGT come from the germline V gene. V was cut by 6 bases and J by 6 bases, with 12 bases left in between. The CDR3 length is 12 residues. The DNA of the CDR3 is TGTGCCAGCAGCCAAGACCGGGCCGAGCAGTACTTC. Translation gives CASSQDRAEQYF.

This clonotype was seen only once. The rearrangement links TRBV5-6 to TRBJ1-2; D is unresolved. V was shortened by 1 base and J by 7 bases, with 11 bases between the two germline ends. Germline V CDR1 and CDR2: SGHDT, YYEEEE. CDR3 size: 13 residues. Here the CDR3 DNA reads TGTGCCAGCAGCTTGAAGTGGAAGAGTGGCTACACCTTC. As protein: CASSLKWKSGYTF.

The CDR3 region has the DNA TGTGCCAGCAGCCGCGACAGTCCCTCAGGCTATGGCTACACCTTC. Protein sequence: CASSRDSPSGYGYTF. The V and J genes are TRBV7-2 and TRBJ1-2; a possible D gene is TRBD1 (5 bases). The ends were cut back, 5 bases at V and 4 bases at J, with 17 bases in the middle. This CDR3 region has 15 residues. Germline V gene sequence: CDR1 SGHTA, CDR2 FQGNSA.

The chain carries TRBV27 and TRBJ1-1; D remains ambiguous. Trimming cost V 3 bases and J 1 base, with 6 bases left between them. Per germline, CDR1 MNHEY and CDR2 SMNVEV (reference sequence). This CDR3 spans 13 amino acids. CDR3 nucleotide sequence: TGTGCCAGCAGTTTGTGGCCGAACACTGAAGCTTTCTTT. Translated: CASSLWPNTEAFF.

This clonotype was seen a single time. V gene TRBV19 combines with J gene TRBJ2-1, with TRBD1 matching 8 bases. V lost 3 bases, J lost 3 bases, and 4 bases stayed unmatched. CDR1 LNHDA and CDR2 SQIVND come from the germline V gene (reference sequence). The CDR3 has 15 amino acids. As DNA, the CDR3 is TGTGCCAGTAGTATCTTAGGACAGGGCTACAATGAGCAGTTCTTC. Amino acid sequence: CASSILGQGYNEQFF.

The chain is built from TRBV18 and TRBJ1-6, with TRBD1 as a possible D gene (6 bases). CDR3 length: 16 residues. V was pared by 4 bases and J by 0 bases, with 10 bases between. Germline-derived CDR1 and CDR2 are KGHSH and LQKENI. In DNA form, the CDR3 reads TGTGCCAGCTCACAAACAGGGAGCTCCTATAATTCACCCCTCCACTTT. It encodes CASSQTGSSYNSPLHF.

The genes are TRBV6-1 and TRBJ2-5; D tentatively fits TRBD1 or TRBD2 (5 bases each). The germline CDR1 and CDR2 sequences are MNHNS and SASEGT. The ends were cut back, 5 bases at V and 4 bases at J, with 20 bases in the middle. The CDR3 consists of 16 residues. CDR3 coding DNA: TGTGCCAGCAGTAGATTGACAGCGGACCAGCGAGAGACCCAGTACTTC. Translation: CASSRLTADQRETQYF.

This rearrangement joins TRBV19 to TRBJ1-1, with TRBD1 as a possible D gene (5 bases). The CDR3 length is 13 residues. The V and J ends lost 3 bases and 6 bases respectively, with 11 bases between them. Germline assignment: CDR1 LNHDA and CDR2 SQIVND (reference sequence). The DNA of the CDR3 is TGTGCCAGTAGTATGGGGGGGAGGGCTGAAGCTTTCTTT. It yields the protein CASSMGGRAEAFF.

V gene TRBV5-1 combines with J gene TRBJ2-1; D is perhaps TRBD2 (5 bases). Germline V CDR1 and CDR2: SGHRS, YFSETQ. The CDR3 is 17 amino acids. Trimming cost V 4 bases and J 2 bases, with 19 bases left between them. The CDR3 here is CASSDPAGVLTYNEQFF. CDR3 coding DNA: TGCGCCAGCAGCGACCCCGCCGGGGTACTCACCTACAATGAGCAGTTCTTC. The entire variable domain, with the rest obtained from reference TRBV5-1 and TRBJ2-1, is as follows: KAGVTQTPRYLIKTRGQQVTLSCSPISGHRSVSWYQQTPGQGLQFLFEYFSETQRNKGNFPGRFSGRQFSNSRSEMNVSTLELGDSALYLCASSDPAGVLTYNEQFFGPGTRLTVL.

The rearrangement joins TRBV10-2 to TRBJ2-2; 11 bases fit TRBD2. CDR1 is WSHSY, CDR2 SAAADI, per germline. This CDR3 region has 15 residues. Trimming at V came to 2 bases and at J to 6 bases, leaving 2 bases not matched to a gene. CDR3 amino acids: CASSEPGLAAGELFF. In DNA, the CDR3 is TGCGCCAGCAGTGAGCCGGGACTAGCGGCCGGGGAGCTGTTTTTT.

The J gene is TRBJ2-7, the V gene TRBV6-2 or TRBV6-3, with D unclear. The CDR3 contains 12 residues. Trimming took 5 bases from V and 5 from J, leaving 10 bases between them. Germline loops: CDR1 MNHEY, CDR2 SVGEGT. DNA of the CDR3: TGTGCCAGCAGTCTAGACAACGACGAGCAGTACTTC. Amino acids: CASSLDNDEQYF.

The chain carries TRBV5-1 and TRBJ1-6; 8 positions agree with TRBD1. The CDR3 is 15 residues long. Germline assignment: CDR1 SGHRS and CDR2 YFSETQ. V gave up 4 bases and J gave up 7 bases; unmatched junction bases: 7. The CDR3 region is CASSPEQGGNSPLHF. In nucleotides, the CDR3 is TGCGCCAGCAGCCCAGAACAGGGGGGGAATTCACCCCTCCACTTT.